This entry lists 18 T cell receptor beta chains sequenced from one sample in a study of human T cells and chemical hapten exposure. Time point here: pre-sensitization, week 0. Treatment given: therapeutic diphenylcyclopropenone sensitization with weekly scalp DPC. MiXCR, applied by TCRdb to the RACE reads, yields one record per CDR3 protein. The profile shows some 70,000 distinct CDR3 sequences, 11% of them singletons. The source was whole blood, collected in connection with sensitization to the hapten diphenylcyclopropenone (DPC). These receptor sequences come from a woman aged 50 to 60 with alopecia areata. Some clones in this sample may be carry-over from other donors' samples.

This clonotype occurred many times. The rearrangement links TRBV6-5 to TRBJ2-5; the match to TRBD2 covers 7 bases. V dropped 2 bases and J dropped 3; count of bases not matched to a gene: 6. Germline V lookup: CDR1 MNHEY, CDR2 SVGAGI. This CDR3 comprises 15 residues. DNA for the CDR3: TGTGCCAGCAGTTACCACGGGACTAATGAAGAGACCCAGTACTTC. Its translation: CASSYHGTNEETQYF.

This clonotype has a handful of counts. J is TRBJ1-1 and V is TRBV14; D unresolved. CDR3 length: 13 amino acids. Germline CDR1 and CDR2: SGHDN and FVKESK. The germline V and J ends were trimmed by 2 bases and 5 bases, with 9 bases remaining between them. CDR3: CASSQSGRTEAFF. The CDR3 DNA reads TGTGCCAGCAGCCAATCGGGCAGAACTGAAGCTTTCTTT.

This clonotype has ten or more counts. The chain combines TRBV29-1 with TRBJ2-7; D might be TRBD2 (6 bases). The CDR3 is 12 amino acids. Trimming took 4 bases from V and 2 from J, leaving 9 bases between them. Germline values: CDR1 SQVTM, CDR2 ANQGSEA. The CDR3 region is CSVGGETYEQYF. The CDR3 DNA sequence: TGCAGCGTTGGGGGGGAGACCTACGAGCAGTACTTC.

In this sample, this clonotype turned up many times. The rearrangement joins TRBV15 to TRBJ2-7; 9 bases are shared with TRBD1. From germline, CDR1 is LNHNV and CDR2 YYDKDF (reference sequence). The V and J ends lost 2 bases and 2 bases, in that order; junction bases with no gene match: 4. CDR3 length: 15 amino acids. The CDR3, as DNA: TGTGCCACCAGCAGACCGGGACAGGGCCCCTACGAGCAGTACTTC. Protein sequence: CATSRPGQGPYEQYF.

This clonotype was counted between two and nine times. The chain employs TRBV14 and TRBJ2-2; D not certain. Between the trimmed V and J ends, which lost 4 bases and 0 bases, there was a span of 3 bases. Germline V lookup: CDR1 SGHDN, CDR2 FVKESK. The CDR3 consists of 13 residues. CDR3 loop: CASSRPNTGELFF. In nucleotides, the CDR3 is TGTGCCAGCAGCCGACCGAACACCGGGGAGCTGTTTTTT.

This clonotype came up many times. Written as DNA, the CDR3 is TGTGCCAGCTCACTCCGACAGGGGGCTTCTGGAAACACCATATATTTT. Translating gives CASSLRQGASGNTIYF. The chain joins TRBV18 to TRBJ1-3; 10 bases agree with TRBD1. This CDR3 spans 16 amino acids. The germline V gene encodes CDR1 KGHSH and CDR2 LQKENI. The V segment lost 4 bases and the J segment 1 base; nucleotides outside the gene matches: 4.

This clonotype turned up a few times. This rearrangement joins TRBV4-1 to TRBJ2-3, with TRBD2 matching 15 bases. CDR1 and CDR2 from the germline V gene are MGHRA and YSYEKL. Trimming at V came to 1 base and at J to 2 bases, leaving 4 bases not matched to a gene. The CDR3 has 18 residues. CDR3 coding DNA: TGCGCCAGCAGCCAAGTTGGGACTAGCGGGAGGATCACAGATACGCAGTATTTT. Its translation is CASSQVGTSGRITDTQYF.

In its sample, this clonotype was seen many times. V usage is TRBV27 and J usage is TRBJ1-6, with 8 bases matching TRBD1. The V gene end was trimmed by 6 bases and the J gene end by 7 bases; junction bases not matched to a gene: 11. CDR3 length: 16 amino acids. In germline, CDR1 is MNHEY, CDR2 SMNVEV (reference sequence). The CDR3 loop is CASRMQGAAWNSPLHF. The CDR3 DNA sequence: TGTGCCAGCAGGATGCAGGGGGCGGCGTGGAATTCACCCCTCCACTTT.

This clonotype has just a few counts. V and J are TRBV6-5 and TRBJ2-5; D call uncertain. The CDR3 length is 18 residues. The germline V gene has CDR1 MNHEY and CDR2 SVGAGI. The V gene lost 4 bases and the J gene lost 2 bases, with 23 bases spanning the gap. The CDR3 sequence: CASSSFSFLYRRQETQYF. CDR3 DNA: TGTGCCAGCAGTTCCTTCTCTTTTCTCTATCGGCGACAAGAGACCCAGTACTTC.

This clonotype has more than one count but fewer than ten. The chain joins TRBV7-3 to TRBJ2-7; 11 bases align to TRBD1. V shed 3 bases, J shed 6 bases, and the junction held 4 bases outside the gene matches. The CDR3 spans 14 residues. Germline V gene lookup returns CDR1 SGHTA and CDR2 FQGTGA. The CDR3 DNA follows: TGTGCCAGCAGCTTCTCGGGGACAGGGGGCGAGCAGTACTTC. As protein: CASSFSGTGGEQYF.

This clonotype has only a few counts. The chain couples TRBV24-1 to TRBJ2-1; D might be TRBD1 (6 bases). Germline values: CDR1 KGHDR, CDR2 SFDVKD. V was trimmed by 9 bases and J by 2 bases, leaving 13 bases between them. The CDR3 loop spans 14 amino acids. CDR3 nucleotide sequence: TGTGCCACCGCCTTCGGGACAACCTACAATGAGCAGTTCTTC. Its translation is CATAFGTTYNEQFF.

The sample holds many counts of this clonotype. The CDR3 DNA follows: TGTGCCAGCAGTCGGACATGGAACACTGAAGCTTTCTTT. This codes for CASSRTWNTEAFF. The rearrangement uses TRBV12-3 or TRBV12-4 and TRBJ1-1; D possibly corresponds to TRBD1 (5 bases). V lost 5 bases and J 1 base, leaving 8 bases between the germline ends. The CDR3 covers 13 residues.

This clonotype was seen only a few times. The chain uses TRBV7-2 and TRBJ2-5; the D gene could be TRBD1 or TRBD2 (6 bases each). The V end was cut by 2 bases, the J end by 1 base, with 8 bases between. Germline assignment: CDR1 SGHTA and CDR2 FQGNSA. This CDR3 contains 14 residues. In DNA, the CDR3 is TGTGCCAGCAGCTTACCGGGGGCCCAAGAGACCCAGTACTTC. Protein: CASSLPGAQETQYF.

The chain uses TRBV12-3 or TRBV12-4 and TRBJ2-7; D remains ambiguous. Between the trimmed V and J ends, which lost 0 bases and 6 bases, there was a span of 12 bases. The CDR3 totals 14 residues. CDR3: CASSLASTLSEQYF. The DNA for the CDR3 is TGTGCCAGCAGTTTAGCATCAACCTTGAGCGAGCAGTACTTC.

There are many counts of this clonotype. CDR3 protein: CASSLVGRGKSSEQYF. The CDR3 DNA reads as TGTGCCAGCAGTTTAGTCGGGAGGGGTAAATCGTCCGAGCAGTACTTC. J is TRBJ2-7 and V is TRBV28, with TRBD2 matching 8 bases. V lost 2 bases to trimming and J lost 6 bases; unmatched junction nucleotides: 12. CDR1 is MDHEN and CDR2 is SYDVKM in the germline V gene. The CDR3 runs to 16 residues.

This clonotype has only a few counts. The V gene is TRBV11-2, the J gene TRBJ2-6; D gene unclear. The CDR3 has 12 amino acids. Per germline, CDR1 SGHAT and CDR2 FQNNGV. Trimming pared 8 bases from V and 3 bases from J, leaving 5 bases between. The CDR3 reads CASARGANVLTF. DNA for the CDR3: TGTGCCAGCGCCCGTGGGGCCAACGTCCTGACTTTC.

The chain employs TRBV7-9 and TRBJ2-7, with 10 bases fitting TRBD1. The CDR3 is 17 amino acids. From germline, CDR1 is SEHNR and CDR2 FQNEAQ (reference sequence). V was clipped by 1 base and J by 4 bases; unmatched bases: 10. The CDR3 here is CASSLGIPRDRGYEQYF. The CDR3 DNA reads as TGTGCCAGCAGCTTAGGGATACCCCGGGACAGGGGTTACGAGCAGTACTTC.

The CDR3 here is CAISGSGEGNQPQHF. CDR3 DNA: TGTGCCATCAGTGGCTCGGGAGAAGGCAATCAGCCCCAGCATTTT. J is TRBJ1-5 and V is TRBV10-3; D is undetermined. The CDR3 covers 15 residues. V was trimmed by 4 bases and J by 2 bases, leaving 12 bases between them. Germline V gene data show CDR1 as ENHRY and CDR2 as SYGVKD.